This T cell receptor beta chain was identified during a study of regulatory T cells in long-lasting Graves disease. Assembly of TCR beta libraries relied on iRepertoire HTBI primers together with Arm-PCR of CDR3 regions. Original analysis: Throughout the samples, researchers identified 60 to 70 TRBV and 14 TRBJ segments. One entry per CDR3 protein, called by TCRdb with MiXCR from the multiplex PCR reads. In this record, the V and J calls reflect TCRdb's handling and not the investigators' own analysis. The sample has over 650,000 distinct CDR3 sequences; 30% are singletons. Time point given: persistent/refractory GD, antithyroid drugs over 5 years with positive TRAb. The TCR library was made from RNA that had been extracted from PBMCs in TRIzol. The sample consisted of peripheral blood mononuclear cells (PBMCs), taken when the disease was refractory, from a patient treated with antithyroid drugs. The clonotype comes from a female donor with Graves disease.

CDR3 sequence: CASSSSPGRGYTF. The CDR3 nucleotides read TGCGCCAGCAGCTCATCCCCAGGCCGGGGCTACACCTTC. The V gene is TRBV5-1, the J gene TRBJ1-2; no definite D call. The CDR3 loop spans 13 amino acids. From germline, CDR1 is SGHRS and CDR2 YFSETQ. The V and J ends lost 3 bases and 8 bases respectively, with 14 bases between them.